This entry lists 14 T cell receptor beta chains sequenced from one sample in a study of identifying expanded T cells in peripheral blood. The table came from immunoSEQ multiplex PCR; TCRdb's copy has only in-frame clones and leaves some out. This sample has roughly 130,000 clones, with 65% to 90% found just once. Sequenced: blood. Source of these receptors: a person aged 18 to 75 in good health.

The gene calls are TRBV7-9 and TRBJ2-7; TRBD1 is a possible D gene (5 bases). This CDR3 is built from 13 residues. CDR1 and CDR2 from the germline V gene are SEHNR and FQNEAQ (reference sequence). V lost 5 bases and J lost 5, with 13 bases in between. The CDR3 region has the DNA TGTGCCAGCAGCAAGGCAGGGAAGGACGAGCAGTACTTC. It translates to CASSKAGKDEQYF.

This clone was counted a single time. V usage is TRBV23-1 and J usage is TRBJ1-3; D uncertain. TRBV23-1 is an ORF, and what it does is uncertain. V lost 6 bases to trimming and J lost 4 bases, with 7 bases between them. This CDR3 is built from 12 residues. Here the CDR3 DNA reads TGCGCCAGCAGACGAACAGGAAACACCATATATTTT. Translated: CASRRTGNTIYF.

The chain carries TRBV18 and TRBJ1-5, with 9 bases fitting TRBD1. Germline CDR1 is KGHSH and CDR2 is LQKENI. The V segment lost 3 bases and the J segment 1 base; nucleotides outside the gene matches: 4. The CDR3 runs to 16 residues. The CDR3 DNA is TGTGCCAGCTCACCCGGGACAGGGCGGAGCAATCAGCCCCAGCATTTT. Its protein product is CASSPGTGRSNQPQHF.

J is TRBJ2-3 and V is TRBV9; 9 bases align to TRBD2. This CDR3 spans 21 amino acids. Germline CDR1 SGDLS, CDR2 YYNGEE. The trim removed 0 bases at V and 0 bases at J, leaving 17 bases unmatched. For the CDR3, the DNA is TGTGCCAGCAGCGTAGAACCTCGGGGTAGCGGGGGCGAACCTAGCACAGATACGCAGTATTTT. It codes for CASSVEPRGSGGEPSTDTQYF.

This sequence joins TRBV6-6 and TRBJ2-2, with 9 bases aligning to TRBD1. Germline V gene lookup returns CDR1 MNHNY and CDR2 SVGAGI (reference sequence). V shed 7 bases and J 5 bases; nucleotides not matched to a gene: 5. This CDR3 spans 14 amino acids. CDR3: CASKRTGETGELFF. CDR3 sequence (DNA): TGTGCCAGCAAACGGACAGGGGAGACCGGGGAGCTGTTTTTT.

The chain couples TRBV5-1 to TRBJ2-3; TRBD1 matches at 12 bases. The J segment lost 5 bases and the V segment lost 4 bases, leaving 5 bases of the junction unmatched. The CDR3 covers 15 residues. The germline gives CDR1 SGHRS, CDR2 YFSETQ. The chain's CDR3 is CASSTGQGAGDTQYF. The CDR3, as DNA: TGCGCCAGCAGCACGGGACAGGGGGCGGGAGATACGCAGTATTTT.

This clone came up a few times. This chain connects TRBV9 to TRBJ2-1; 11 bases agree with TRBD2. Germline V gives CDR1 SGDLS, CDR2 YYNGEE. V shed 1 base, J shed 4 bases, and the junction held 19 bases outside the gene matches. This CDR3 is 21 amino acids long. As DNA, the CDR3 is TGTGCCAGCAGCGTAAGAGGGGCTAGCGGGGGGTTAATACCGGGATACAATGAGCAGTTCTTC. This codes for CASSVRGASGGLIPGYNEQFF.

This rearrangement joins TRBV15 to TRBJ1-4; 7 bases align to TRBD1. V dropped 2 bases and J dropped 7; count of bases not matched to a gene: 10. The CDR3 runs to 16 residues. Germline assignment: CDR1 LNHNV and CDR2 YYDKDF (reference sequence). The CDR3 DNA is TGTGCCACCAGCAGACCCATAGAGGACAGGTCTGAAAAACTGTTTTTT. Its translation is CATSRPIEDRSEKLFF. The variable domain in full, completed from reference TRBV15 and TRBJ1-4, reads DAMVIQNPRYQVTQFGKPVTLSCSQTLNHNVMYWYQQKSSQAPKLLFHYYDKDFNNEADTPDNFQSRRPNTSFCFLDIRSPGLGDTAMYLCATSRPIEDRSEKLFFGSGTQLSVL.

The chain has TRBV27 and TRBJ1-2; 11 nucleotides align to TRBD1. CDR1 is MNHEY, CDR2 SMNVEV, per germline (reference sequence). V was pared by 4 bases and J by 7 bases, with 5 bases of the junction left unmatched. The CDR3 extends over 14 amino acids. The CDR3 loop reads CASSSGQGALGYTF. The CDR3, as DNA: TGTGCCAGCAGTTCAGGACAGGGGGCGCTTGGCTACACCTTC.

The chain employs TRBV28 and TRBJ2-6; D is uncertain. CDR1 and CDR2 (germline): MDHEN, SYDVKM. With 6 bases removed from V and 3 bases from J, the gap between germline ends came to 12 bases. CDR3 length: 15 residues. CDR3 DNA: TGTGCCAGCAGGTTGCCCTCGGGTGGGGCCAACGTCCTGACTTTC. Its protein is CASRLPSGGANVLTF.

In its sample, this clone was seen a few times. The CDR3 region is CSVKVGDYGYTF. The CDR3 DNA reads as TGCAGCGTTAAAGTGGGAGACTATGGCTACACCTTC. The chain joins TRBV29-1 to TRBJ1-2; D unresolved. The CDR3 extends over 12 amino acids. Germline loops: CDR1 SQVTM, CDR2 ANQGSEA. Trimming stripped 5 bases from V and 3 bases from J, with 10 bases between.

V and J are TRBV5-4 and TRBJ1-2, with 9 nucleotides matching TRBD1. CDR1 is SGHNT, CDR2 YYREEE, per germline (reference sequence). Trimming cost V 2 bases and J 4 bases; bases outside gene matches: 6. This CDR3 has 15 residues. In DNA, the CDR3 is TGTGCCAGCAGCTTACAGGGGACAGGGACCTATGGCTACACCTTC. The encoded protein is CASSLQGTGTYGYTF. Supplemented by reference TRBV5-4 and TRBJ1-2, the full variable domain reads ETGVTQSPTHLIKTRGQQVTLRCSSQSGHNTVSWYQQALGQGPQFIFQYYREEENGRGNFPPRFSGLQFPNYSSELNVNALELDDSALYLCASSLQGTGTYGYTFGSGTRLTVV.

The genes are TRBV7-9 and TRBJ1-4, with a tentative D call TRBD1 (6 bases). The CDR3 length is 14 residues. Germline V CDR1 and CDR2: SEHNR, FQNEAQ (reference sequence). Trimming left V 1 base short and J 10 bases short, with 13 bases between. In nucleotides, the CDR3 is TGTGCCAGCAGCTTAGACAGGGAGGCTGGAAAACTGTTTTTT. This translates into CASSLDREAGKLFF.

This clone was observed a single time. The chain joins TRBV4-1 to TRBJ2-1, with 8 bases fitting TRBD1. The germline gives CDR1 MGHRA, CDR2 YSYEKL. The CDR3 extends over 18 amino acids. Trimming took 0 bases from V and 4 from J; bases not matched to a gene: 11. The CDR3 DNA reads as TGCGCCAGCAGCCAAGAGGGCTTACGGACAGGGATATACAATGAGCAGTTCTTC. Translated, it gives CASSQEGLRTGIYNEQFF.